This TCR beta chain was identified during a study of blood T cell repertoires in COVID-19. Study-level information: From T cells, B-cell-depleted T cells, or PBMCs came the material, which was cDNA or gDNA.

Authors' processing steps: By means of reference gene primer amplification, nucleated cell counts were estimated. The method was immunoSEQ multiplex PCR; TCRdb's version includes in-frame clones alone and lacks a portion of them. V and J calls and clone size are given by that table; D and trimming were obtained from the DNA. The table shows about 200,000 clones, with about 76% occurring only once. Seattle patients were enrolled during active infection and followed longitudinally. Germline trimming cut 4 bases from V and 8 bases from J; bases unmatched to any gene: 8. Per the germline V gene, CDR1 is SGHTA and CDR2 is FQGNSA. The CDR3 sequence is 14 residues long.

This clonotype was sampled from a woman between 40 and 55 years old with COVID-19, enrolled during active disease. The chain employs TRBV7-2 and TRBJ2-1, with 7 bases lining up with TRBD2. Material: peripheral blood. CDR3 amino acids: CASSSLSGIDEQFF. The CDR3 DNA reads TGTGCCAGCAGCTCTCTCAGCGGGATCGATGAGCAGTTCTTC.